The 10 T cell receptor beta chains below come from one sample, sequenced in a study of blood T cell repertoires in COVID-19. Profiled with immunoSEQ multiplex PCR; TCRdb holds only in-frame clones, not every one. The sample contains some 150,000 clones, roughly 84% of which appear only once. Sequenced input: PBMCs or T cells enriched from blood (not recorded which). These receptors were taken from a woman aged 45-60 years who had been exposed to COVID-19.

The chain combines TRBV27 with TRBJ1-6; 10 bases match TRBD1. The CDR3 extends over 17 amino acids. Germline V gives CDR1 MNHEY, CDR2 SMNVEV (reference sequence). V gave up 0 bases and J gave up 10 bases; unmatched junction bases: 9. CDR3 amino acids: CASSLSPDRGPRSPLHF. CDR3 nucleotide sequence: TGTGCCAGCAGTTTATCCCCCGACAGGGGGCCTCGATCACCCCTCCACTTT.

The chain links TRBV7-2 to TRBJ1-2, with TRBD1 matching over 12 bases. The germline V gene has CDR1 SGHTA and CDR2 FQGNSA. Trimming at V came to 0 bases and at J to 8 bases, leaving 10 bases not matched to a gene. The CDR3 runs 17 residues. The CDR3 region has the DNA TGTGCCAGCAGCTTAGCGCGAGGGACAGGGGGCGATGGGGGCTACACCTTC. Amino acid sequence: CASSLARGTGGDGGYTF.

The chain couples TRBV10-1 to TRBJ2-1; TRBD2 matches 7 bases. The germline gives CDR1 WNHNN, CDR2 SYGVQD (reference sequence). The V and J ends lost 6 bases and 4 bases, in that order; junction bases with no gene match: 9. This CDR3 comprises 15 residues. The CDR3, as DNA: TGCGCCAGCAGCGAAGAGCGGGACCGTTACAATGAGCAGTTCTTC. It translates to CASSEERDRYNEQFF.

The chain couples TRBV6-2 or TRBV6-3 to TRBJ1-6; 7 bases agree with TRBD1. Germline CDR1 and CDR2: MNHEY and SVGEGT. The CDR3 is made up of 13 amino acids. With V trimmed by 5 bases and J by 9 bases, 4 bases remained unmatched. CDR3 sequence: CASSNRGRSPLHF. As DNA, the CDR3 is TGTGCCAGCAGTAACAGGGGCCGTTCACCCCTCCACTTT.

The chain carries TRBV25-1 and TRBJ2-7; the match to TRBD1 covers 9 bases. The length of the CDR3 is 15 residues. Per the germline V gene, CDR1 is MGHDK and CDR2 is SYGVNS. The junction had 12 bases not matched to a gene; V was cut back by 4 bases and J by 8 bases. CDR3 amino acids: CASSGPGTGYQKQYF. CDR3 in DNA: TGTGCCAGCAGTGGACCCGGGACAGGGTATCAAAAGCAGTACTTC.

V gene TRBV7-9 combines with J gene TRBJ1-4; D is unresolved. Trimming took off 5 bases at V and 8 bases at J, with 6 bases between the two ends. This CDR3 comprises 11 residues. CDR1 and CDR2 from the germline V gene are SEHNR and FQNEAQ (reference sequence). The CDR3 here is CASSPREKLFF. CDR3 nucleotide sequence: TGTGCCAGCAGCCCCCGGGAAAAACTGTTTTTT.

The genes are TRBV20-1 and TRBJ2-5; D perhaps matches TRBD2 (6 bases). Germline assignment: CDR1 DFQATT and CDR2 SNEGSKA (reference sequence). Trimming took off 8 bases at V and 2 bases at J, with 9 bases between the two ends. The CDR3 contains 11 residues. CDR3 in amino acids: CSMGLQETQYF. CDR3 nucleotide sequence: TGCAGTATGGGACTTCAAGAGACCCAGTACTTC.

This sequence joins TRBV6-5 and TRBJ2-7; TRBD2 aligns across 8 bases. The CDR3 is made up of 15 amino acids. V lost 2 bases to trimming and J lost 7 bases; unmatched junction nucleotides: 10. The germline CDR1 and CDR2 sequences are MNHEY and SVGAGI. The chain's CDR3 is CASSYGTREWGEQYF. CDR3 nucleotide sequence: TGTGCCAGCAGTTACGGGACTAGGGAGTGGGGAGAGCAGTACTTC.

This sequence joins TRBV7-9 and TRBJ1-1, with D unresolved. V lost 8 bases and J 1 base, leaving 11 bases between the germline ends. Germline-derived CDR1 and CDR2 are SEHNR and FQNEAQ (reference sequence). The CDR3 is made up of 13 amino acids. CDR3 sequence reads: CASGPPGNTEAFF. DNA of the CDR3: TGTGCCAGCGGCCCACCGGGGAACACTGAAGCTTTCTTT.

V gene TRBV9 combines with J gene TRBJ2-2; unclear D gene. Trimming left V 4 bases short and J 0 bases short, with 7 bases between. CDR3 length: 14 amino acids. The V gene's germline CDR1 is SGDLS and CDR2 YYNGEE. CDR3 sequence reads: CASSSTPNTGELFF. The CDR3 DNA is TGTGCCAGCAGCTCGACTCCGAACACCGGGGAGCTGTTTTTT.